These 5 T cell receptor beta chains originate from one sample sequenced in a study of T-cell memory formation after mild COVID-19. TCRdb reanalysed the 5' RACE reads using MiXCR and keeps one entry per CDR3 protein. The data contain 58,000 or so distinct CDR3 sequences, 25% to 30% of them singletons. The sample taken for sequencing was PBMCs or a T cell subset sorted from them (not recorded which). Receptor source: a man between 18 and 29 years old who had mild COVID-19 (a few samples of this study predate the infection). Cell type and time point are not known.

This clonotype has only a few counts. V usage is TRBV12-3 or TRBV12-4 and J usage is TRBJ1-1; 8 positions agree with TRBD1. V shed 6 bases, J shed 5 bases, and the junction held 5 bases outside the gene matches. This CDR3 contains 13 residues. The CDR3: CASRTGVGTEAFF. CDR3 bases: TGTGCCAGCAGGACAGGGGTGGGGACTGAAGCTTTCTTT.

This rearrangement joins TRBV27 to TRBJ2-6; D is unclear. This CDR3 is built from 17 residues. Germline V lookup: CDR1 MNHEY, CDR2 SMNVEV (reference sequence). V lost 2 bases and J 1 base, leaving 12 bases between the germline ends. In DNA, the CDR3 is TGTGCCAGCAGTTTAATCTCGGCGTGGTCTGGGGCCAACGTCCTGACTTTC. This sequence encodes CASSLISAWSGANVLTF.

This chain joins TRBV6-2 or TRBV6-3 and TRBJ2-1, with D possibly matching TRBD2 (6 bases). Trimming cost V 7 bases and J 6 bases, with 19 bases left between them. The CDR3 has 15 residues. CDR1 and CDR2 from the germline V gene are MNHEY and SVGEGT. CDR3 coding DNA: TGTGCCAGCACCCCGGGGGACGCGGCAACCAATGAGCAGTTCTTC. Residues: CASTPGDAATNEQFF.

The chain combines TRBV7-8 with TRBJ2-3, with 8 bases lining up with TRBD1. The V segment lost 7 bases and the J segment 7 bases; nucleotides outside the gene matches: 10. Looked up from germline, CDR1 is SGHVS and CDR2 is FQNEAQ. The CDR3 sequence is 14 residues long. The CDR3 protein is CASIDRGSRNTQYF. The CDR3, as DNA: TGTGCCAGCATCGACAGGGGCTCCCGTAATACGCAGTATTTT.

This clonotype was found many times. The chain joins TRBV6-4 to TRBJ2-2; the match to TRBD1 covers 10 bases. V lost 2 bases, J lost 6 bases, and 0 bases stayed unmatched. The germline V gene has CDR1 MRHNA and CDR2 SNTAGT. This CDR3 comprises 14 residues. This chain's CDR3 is CASSDGQGAGELFF. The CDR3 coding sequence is TGTGCCAGCAGTGACGGACAGGGGGCCGGGGAGCTGTTTTTT.